This entry describes one T cell receptor (beta chain). This clonotype turned up a few times. This receptor's antigen is unknown. No base quality information exists; no much larger clone differs at one position. The entry originates in a study of T-cell memory formation after mild COVID-19 (TCRdb year 2021). Broadly, across the study: TCR sequence clusters from the two donors were largely donor specific. In a couple of donors, T-cell clones that expanded and contracted after mild COVID-19 were followed by sequencing TCRalpha and TCRbeta repertoires longitudinally. The cohort was made up of two young adult volunteers, one female and one male, who were previously healthy.

The CDR3, cysteine through phenylalanine, is 17 amino acids long. The read is trimmed to its CDR3 DNA, 51 bases read in frame from base 1. The germline V gene supplies CDR1 SGHRS and CDR2 YFSETQ. V gives up 1 base and J gives up 10 bases, and the segment between their germline ends measures 24 bases. TCRdb lists the instrument as Illumina NovaSeq 6000. TCRalpha and TCRbeta cDNA libraries were constructed by 5'RACE with constant-segment primers, with sample barcodes and unique molecular identifiers being introduced. Trizol reagent was used to extract RNA from every sample. Amplification of the libraries took two PCR steps, and the second step added a second sample barcode plus Illumina TruSeq adapters. The libraries were sequenced on an Illumina NovaSeq using 2 x 150 bp paired-end reads. The authors' pipeline ran thus. Demultiplexing of reads and collapsing into UMI-guided consensus sequences were performed with migec v1.2.7. With mixcr v2.1.11, UMI consensuses were aligned to TRA and TRB V and J templates and assembled into clonotypes. Clonotypes were classified as expanded or contracted when called significant by both edgeR and NoisET, with noise models trained on biological replicates. For edgeR calls, a false discovery rate-adjusted p below 0.01 and a log2 fold-change threshold of 1 were applied. As an exploratory analysis of dynamics, max-normalized trajectories of the 1000 most abundant clonotypes were examined by PCA with hierarchical clustering. The CD4 or CD8 phenotype of responding clones was assigned using the separately sequenced CD4+ and CD8+ repertoires. TCRdb reworked the public reads: Q25 trimming with fastp, MiXCR clone assembly, productive beta chains retained. Rows merge per CDR3 protein into single entries with the most common DNA and genes. These V and J calls are TCRdb output, not the study's own analysis. The sample table lists roughly 200,000 distinct CDR3 sequences, around 18% of them with a count of one. The ten largest clonotypes hold 2% to 2.5% of the sample.

Paper-wide results and their limitations: The study covered only a couple of mild cases, and larger cohorts including severe cases with pre-infection samples were considered necessary. Balanced CD4/CD8 phenotypes were observed for clones contracting from day 15 to 85, whereas a bias towards CD4+ was observed for a second wave of clones expanding from day 15 to 37. The detection of some responding clones in pre-infection memory suggests that pre-existing cross-reactive memory T cells joined the SARS-CoV-2 response. Contracting CD4+ clones turned up mainly in the CM and EM memory subsets, whereas EMRA was where CD8+ clones were enriched. SARS-CoV-2 specificity was not confirmed for the second-wave clones peaking on day 37.

Ficoll-Paque density gradient centrifugation was used to isolate PBMCs. Material: PBMCs or a T cell subset sorted from them (not recorded which). The chain links TRBV5-1 with TRBJ2-1; possibly the D gene is TRBD1, per 6 matching bases. The clonotype was recovered from an adult woman who had mild COVID-19 (a few samples of this study predate the infection). The sample titles of this study are shuffled in the database, so cell type and time point are left out; the donor was told from shared clones. CDR3 protein: CASSLMTWDNIPPEQFF. The bases read TGCGCCAGCAGCTTGATGACTTGGGACAATATTCCGCCAGAGCAGTTCTTC.